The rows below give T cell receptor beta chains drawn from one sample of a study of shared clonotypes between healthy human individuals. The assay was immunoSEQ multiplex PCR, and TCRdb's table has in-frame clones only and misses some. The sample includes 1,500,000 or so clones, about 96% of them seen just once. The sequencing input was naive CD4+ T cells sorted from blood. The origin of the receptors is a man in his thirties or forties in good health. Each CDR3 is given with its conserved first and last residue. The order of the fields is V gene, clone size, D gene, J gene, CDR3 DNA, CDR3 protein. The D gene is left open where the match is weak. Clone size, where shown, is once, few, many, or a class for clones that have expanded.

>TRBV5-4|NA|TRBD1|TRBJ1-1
TGTGCCAGCCGCCGGGACAGGGGTAACACTGAAGCTTTCTTT
CASRRDRGNTEAFF
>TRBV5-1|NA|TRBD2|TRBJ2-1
TGCGCCAGCAGCTACGGACTAGCGGGAGATATTGAGCAGTTCTTC
CASSYGLAGDIEQFF
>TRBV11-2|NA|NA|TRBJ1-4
TGTGCCAGCAGCTTGAGGCAGTCTAATGAAAAACTGTTTTTT
CASSLRQSNEKLFF
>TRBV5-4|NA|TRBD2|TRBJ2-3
TGTGCCAGCAGCTTGGCCGGGAGGGCCACAGATACGCAGTATTTT
CASSLAGRATDTQYF
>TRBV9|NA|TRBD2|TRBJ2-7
TGTGCCAGCAGCGCTCTAGCGGGAGGGCCCAACGAGCAGTACTTC
CASSALAGGPNEQYF
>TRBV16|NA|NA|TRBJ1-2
TGTGCCAGCAGCCCCCACGTTGGGGTCGGCTACACCTTC
CASSPHVGVGYTF
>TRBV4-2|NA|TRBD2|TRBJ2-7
TGTGCCAGCAGCCGCGGGACTAGCGGATCCTACGAGCAGTACTTC
CASSRGTSGSYEQYF
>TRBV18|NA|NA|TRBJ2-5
TGTGCCAGCTCACCCCGGGGTAGCGGTGAGACCCAGTACTTC
CASSPRGSGETQYF
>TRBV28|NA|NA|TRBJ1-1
TGTGCCAGCAGTTTATTCGGAGGGATGAACACTGAAGCTTTCTTT
CASSLFGGMNTEAFF
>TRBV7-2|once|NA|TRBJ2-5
TGTGCCAGCAGCTTAACGGTACAAGAGACCCAGTACTTC
CASSLTVQETQYF
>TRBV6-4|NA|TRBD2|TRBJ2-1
TGTGCCATCACCTCTAGCGGGAGCCCTCAACGCTCCTACAATGAGCAGTTCTTC
CAITSSGSPQRSYNEQFF
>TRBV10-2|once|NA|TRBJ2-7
TGCGCCAGCAGTTGGGACGAGCAGTACTTC
CASSWDEQYF
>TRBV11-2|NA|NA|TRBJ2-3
TGTGCCAGCAGCTTCGACAGGTCCCTTCGCACAGATACGCAGTATTTT
CASSFDRSLRTDTQYF
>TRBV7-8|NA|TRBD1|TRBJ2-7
TGTGCCAGCAGCTTAGACAGGGGTGAGCAGTACTTC
CASSLDRGEQYF
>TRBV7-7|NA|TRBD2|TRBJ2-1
TGTGCTAGCAGCCCTCTCTCTAGCGGGAGTGCCTATGAGCAGTTCTTC
CASSPLSSGSAYEQFF
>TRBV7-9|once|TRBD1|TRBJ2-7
TGTGCCAGCAGCTTAGGGAGACAGGGGGTACCCTACGAGCAGTACTTC
CASSLGRQGVPYEQYF